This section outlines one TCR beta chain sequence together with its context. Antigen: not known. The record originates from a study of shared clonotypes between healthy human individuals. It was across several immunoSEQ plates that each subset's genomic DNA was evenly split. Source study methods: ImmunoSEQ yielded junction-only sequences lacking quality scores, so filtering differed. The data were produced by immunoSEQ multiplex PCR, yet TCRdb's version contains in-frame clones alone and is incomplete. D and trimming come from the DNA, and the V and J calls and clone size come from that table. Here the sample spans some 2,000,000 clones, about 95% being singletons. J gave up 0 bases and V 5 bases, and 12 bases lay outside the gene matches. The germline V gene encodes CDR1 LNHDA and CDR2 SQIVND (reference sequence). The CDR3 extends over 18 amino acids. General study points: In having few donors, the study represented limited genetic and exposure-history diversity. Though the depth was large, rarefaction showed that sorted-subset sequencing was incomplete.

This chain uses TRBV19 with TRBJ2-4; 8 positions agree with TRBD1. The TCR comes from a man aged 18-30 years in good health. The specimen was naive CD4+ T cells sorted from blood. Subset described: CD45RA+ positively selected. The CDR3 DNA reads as TGTGCCAGTAGTGTAGGGCAGGGGGCGATCTTAGCCAAAAACATTCAGTACTTC. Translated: CASSVGQGAILAKNIQYF.